Below are 27 T cell receptor beta chains sequenced from a single sample in a study of glioma-infiltrating T cells. TCR alpha and beta CDR3 regions were amplified from RNA using iRepertoire nested multiplex PCR. MiXCR was run by TCRdb on the multiplex PCR reads, yielding one entry per CDR3 protein. This sample yields some 180,000 distinct CDR3 sequences, of which 32% are seen a single time; over 20% belongs to the top ten. Material: glioma tissue, nonneoplastic brain tissue, or PBMCs (not recorded which). The receptors come from a human donor with low-grade glioma or glioblastoma, undergoing nonglioma brain surgery, or in good health (not recorded which).

At least ten counts were recorded for this clonotype. V and J are TRBV6-5 and TRBJ2-1; D may be TRBD2 (6 bases). Germline assignment: CDR1 MNHEY and CDR2 SVGAGI. V was cut by 2 bases and J by 5 bases, with 13 bases left in between. The length of the CDR3 is 15 residues. The CDR3 nucleotides are TGTGCCAGCAGTTACGGGACGCTAGCGAACAATGAGCAGTTCTTC. This sequence encodes CASSYGTLANNEQFF.

This clonotype was seen many times. The CDR3 loop reads CASSFAGSAHYEQYF. The DNA for the CDR3 is TGTGCCAGCAGTTTTGCGGGTAGCGCCCACTACGAGCAGTACTTC. This chain uses TRBV27 with TRBJ2-7; TRBD2 is a possible D gene (5 bases). Germline CDR1 MNHEY, CDR2 SMNVEV (reference sequence). This CDR3 is 15 amino acids long. Trimming took 3 bases from V and 3 from J, leaving 15 bases between them.

This clonotype was observed at least ten times. The chain uses TRBV27 and TRBJ2-5, with D unresolved. The CDR3 loop spans 15 amino acids. CDR1 MNHEY and CDR2 SMNVEV come from the germline V gene (reference sequence). With 2 bases removed from V and 0 bases from J, the gap between germline ends came to 10 bases. CDR3 in amino acids: CASSLRVPYQETQYF. The CDR3 coding sequence is TGTGCCAGCAGTTTAAGGGTGCCGTACCAAGAGACCCAGTACTTC.

Comment on this clonotype: Since a much larger clone is just one base distant, this may be a read error. The gene calls are TRBV4-3 and TRBJ2-5, with D tentatively TRBD2 (6 bases). The CDR3 is 16 amino acids. Germline CDR1 and CDR2: LGHNA and YSLEER. Trimming took 2 bases from V and 1 from J, leaving 14 bases between them. The DNA of the CDR3 is TGCGCCAGCAGCCAAAACGGGCGGGGTACCCAAGAGACCCAGTACTTC. Translating it yields CASSQNGRGTQETQYF.

This clonotype came up a few times. V is TRBV7-3 and J is TRBJ2-3; D gene uncertain. The CDR3 has 13 residues. V shed 7 bases and J shed 2 bases, with 10 bases lying between them. The germline V gene encodes CDR1 SGHTA and CDR2 FQGTGA. The CDR3 sequence: CASTLSVTDTQYF. The CDR3, as DNA: TGTGCCAGCACCTTGTCAGTCACAGATACGCAGTATTTT.

This clonotype was found many times. V and J are TRBV7-2 and TRBJ1-5, with D unresolved. This CDR3 comprises 13 residues. The germline V gene has CDR1 SGHTA and CDR2 FQGNSA. Trimming stripped 3 bases from V and 2 bases from J, with 5 bases between. Written as DNA, the CDR3 is TGTGCCAGCAGCTTCCCAGGCAATCAGCCCCAGCATTTT. This gives the protein CASSFPGNQPQHF.

This clonotype was recorded a few times. A much larger clone lies a single base off, so this may be a read error. The CDR3 sequence: CASSTQGTSYEQYF. In nucleotides, the CDR3 is TGTGCCAGCAGCACGCAGGGGACCTCCTACGAGCAGTACTTC. The chain uses TRBV7-2 and TRBJ2-7; TRBD1 might be the D (6 bases). The germline CDR1 and CDR2 sequences are SGHTA and FQGNSA. The germline V and J ends were trimmed by 5 bases and 0 bases, with 11 bases remaining between them. This CDR3 comprises 14 residues. Combining the CDR3 with reference TRBV7-2 and TRBJ2-7 gives the whole variable domain GAGVSQSPSNKVTEKGKDVELRCDPISGHTALYWYRQSLGQGLEFLIYFQGNSAPDKSGLPSDRFSAERTGGSVSTLTIQRTQQEDSAVYLCASSTQGTSYEQYFGPGTRLTVT.

Note on this clonotype: A much more abundant neighbour one base away suggests this may be a read error. The chain employs TRBV7-7 and TRBJ2-2; no clear D gene. Germline CDR1 and CDR2: SSHAT and FNYEAQ (reference sequence). V dropped 1 base and J dropped 3 bases, with 6 bases sitting between them. The CDR3 has 14 amino acids. The CDR3 reads CASSLDRDTGELFF. For the CDR3, the DNA is TGTGCCAGCAGCTTAGACCGAGACACCGGGGAGCTGTTTTTT.

The chain is built from TRBV7-3 and TRBJ2-5; D could derive from TRBD1 or TRBD2 (6 bases each). This CDR3 region has 16 residues. V lost 4 bases, J lost 1 base, and 16 bases lay in between. The V gene's germline CDR1 is SGHTA and CDR2 FQGTGA. The DNA of the CDR3 is TGTGCCAGCAGCTCCAACGGGGGACAACTCCAAGAGACCCAGTACTTC. Its protein product is CASSSNGGQLQETQYF.

This clonotype appeared many times. This chain joins TRBV20-1 and TRBJ1-1; D gene uncertain. Germline V lookup: CDR1 DFQATT, CDR2 SNEGSKA (reference sequence). With 5 bases removed from V and 1 base from J, the gap between germline ends came to 8 bases. CDR3 length: 12 residues. CDR3 sequence: CSADGSNTEAFF. The DNA of the CDR3 is TGCAGTGCTGACGGATCGAACACTGAAGCTTTCTTT.

This clonotype has at least ten counts. This chain connects TRBV20-1 to TRBJ2-7, with 8 bases lining up with TRBD1. The CDR3 is 15 residues long. In germline, CDR1 is DFQATT, CDR2 SNEGSKA (reference sequence). The trim removed 1 base at V and 3 bases at J, leaving 8 bases unmatched. This CDR3 reads CSARASGTGGYEQYF. CDR3 nucleotide sequence: TGCAGTGCTAGAGCTTCCGGGACAGGAGGCTACGAGCAGTACTTC.

The chain uses TRBV6-2 or TRBV6-3 and TRBJ1-2; D uncertain. The CDR3 is made up of 13 amino acids. Germline CDR1 is MNHEY and CDR2 is SVGEGT. Trimming shortened V by 6 bases and J by 3 bases, and 11 bases separated the two germline ends. The CDR3 coding sequence is TGTGCCAGCAGAGGCCGACAATACTATGGCTACACCTTC. Translation gives CASRGRQYYGYTF.

Regarding this clonotype: A much larger clone is a single base away; this may be a read error. V usage is TRBV2 and J usage is TRBJ2-1; no clear D. Per germline, CDR1 SNHLY and CDR2 FYNNEI. The V end lost 1 base, the J end lost 8 bases, and 3 bases lay between the germline ends. The CDR3 extends over 11 amino acids. CDR3 loop: CASSEEDEQFF. CDR3 bases: TGTGCCAGCAGTGAAGAGGATGAGCAGTTCTTC.

This clonotype has ten or more counts. The chain employs TRBV4-1 and TRBJ2-7; D unclear. This CDR3 is 15 amino acids long. Germline assignment: CDR1 MGHRA and CDR2 YSYEKL. Deletions cut 1 base from V and 4 bases from J, with 14 bases between. CDR3 coding DNA: TGCGCCAGCAGCCAAGCCGCAGCCGGGTCATACGAGCAGTACTTC. This encodes CASSQAAAGSYEQYF.

This clonotype has at least ten counts. CDR3 amino acids: CASSLLSGRDYEQYF. CDR3 DNA: TGTGCCAGCAGCCTTCTTAGCGGAAGGGACTACGAGCAGTACTTC. The gene calls are TRBV3-1 and TRBJ2-7, with D possibly TRBD2 on 6 matching bases. Trimming left V 4 bases short and J 3 bases short, with 16 bases between. This CDR3 contains 15 residues. Per the germline V gene, CDR1 is LGHDT and CDR2 is YNNKEL (reference sequence).

This clonotype was observed a handful of times. The V gene is TRBV5-4, the J gene TRBJ2-1; weak D call: TRBD1 (6 bases). V was trimmed by 2 bases and J by 3 bases, leaving 15 bases between them. The CDR3 extends over 16 amino acids. Germline V lookup: CDR1 SGHNT, CDR2 YYREEE (reference sequence). CDR3 nucleotides: TGTGCCAGCAGCTTTGTTAGGGGGAGTAACTACAATGAGCAGTTCTTC. Protein product: CASSFVRGSNYNEQFF.

About this clonotype: This may come from a read error, since a much larger clone is one base off. The gene calls are TRBV7-2 and TRBJ2-5, with 11 bases that match TRBD2. Germline loops: CDR1 SGHTA, CDR2 FQGNSA. The CDR3 has 16 residues. V shed 1 base and J 13 bases; nucleotides not matched to a gene: 14. CDR3: CASSLGATNSGGAVYF. In DNA form, the CDR3 reads TGTGCCAGCAGCTTAGGTGCGACGAATAGCGGGGGGGCTGTGTACTTC. The full variable domain, in which reference TRBV7-2 and TRBJ2-5 provide the parts outside the CDR3, is GAGVSQSPSNKVTEKGKDVELRCDPISGHTALYWYRQSLGQGLEFLIYFQGNSAPDKSGLPSDRFSAERTGGSVSTLTIQRTQQEDSAVYLCASSLGATNSGGAVYFGPGTRLLVL.

This clonotype was counted a single time. The gene calls are TRBV20-1 and TRBJ2-7, with TRBD2 identical over 10 bases. The J call may be in error: the DNA end matches TRBJ2-1 better. The CDR3 has 13 amino acids. Germline CDR1 DFQATT, CDR2 SNEGSKA (reference sequence). The CDR3 DNA is TGCAGTGCTGAACCTAGCGGGAGCCACGAGCAGTTCTTC. Amino acids: CSAEPSGSHEQFF.

This clonotype was seen at least ten times. The chain combines TRBV7-9 with TRBJ2-2; a weak D match, TRBD2 (5 bases). This CDR3 comprises 12 residues. In germline, CDR1 is SEHNR, CDR2 FQNEAQ (reference sequence). Deletions cut 7 bases from V and 4 bases from J, with 7 bases between. As DNA, the CDR3 is TGTGCCAGCACGGGGTTCACCGGGGAGCTGTTTTTT. Protein product: CASTGFTGELFF.

The chain uses TRBV27 and TRBJ2-5; 9 bases are a match to TRBD1. Germline V gene lookup returns CDR1 MNHEY and CDR2 SMNVEV (reference sequence). CDR3 length: 14 residues. V was pared by 6 bases and J by 5 bases, with 7 bases of the junction left unmatched. In DNA, the CDR3 is TGTGCCAGCAGGCGGGGACAGGGCCAGGAGACCCAGTACTTC. It codes for CASRRGQGQETQYF.

This clonotype was found many times. The chain joins TRBV29-1 to TRBJ2-3, with 12 positions matching TRBD2. V shed 7 bases and J 5 bases; nucleotides not matched to a gene: 4. The germline V gene encodes CDR1 SQVTM and CDR2 ANQGSEA. The CDR3 has 13 amino acids. The CDR3 nucleotides read TGCAGCGGGACTAGCGGGACAAGAGATACGCAGTATTTT. This gives the protein CSGTSGTRDTQYF.

The chain is built from TRBV12-3 or TRBV12-4 and TRBJ2-1, with 10 bases matching TRBD1. The CDR3 length is 16 residues. V shed 6 bases, J shed 2 bases, and the junction held 7 bases outside the gene matches. In nucleotides, the CDR3 is TGTGCCAGCAGCCGGCCCGGGACAGGGGCCTACAATGAGCAGTTCTTC. This gives the protein CASSRPGTGAYNEQFF.

The chain joins TRBV12-3 or TRBV12-4 to TRBJ2-1; TRBD2 agrees at 11 bases. CDR3 length: 15 residues. The J segment lost 6 bases and the V segment lost 3 bases, leaving 4 bases of the junction unmatched. The CDR3 DNA follows: TGTGCCAGCAGTTTTCGAACTAGCGGGAGCAATGAGCAGTTCTTC. Its protein is CASSFRTSGSNEQFF.

This clonotype has ten or more counts. The chain employs TRBV20-1 and TRBJ2-5; the match to TRBD2 covers 8 bases. Losses at the gene ends were 2 bases for V and 4 bases for J; bases not matched to a gene: 9. Germline CDR1 DFQATT, CDR2 SNEGSKA (reference sequence). This CDR3 is 15 amino acids long. The CDR3 nucleotides are TGCAGTGCTAGAAGGGCAGCGGGAGACTCAGAGACCCAGTACTTC. Its protein product is CSARRAAGDSETQYF.

This chain joins TRBV12-5 and TRBJ1-5; 7 bases are shared with TRBD1. Germline CDR1 LGHNT, CDR2 FRNRAP. After removal of 7 bases from V and 0 bases from J, the junction contained 15 bases not matched to a gene. The CDR3 consists of 18 residues. The DNA for the CDR3 is TGTGCTAGTGTCTCCGGGACAGACCTTTCATTTAGCAATCAGCCCCAGCATTTT. It codes for CASVSGTDLSFSNQPQHF.

This clonotype appeared many times. This sequence joins TRBV27 and TRBJ1-2, with D perhaps matching TRBD1 (5 bases). Trimming stripped 6 bases from V and 3 bases from J, with 17 bases between. The length of the CDR3 is 15 residues. Germline lookup yields CDR1 MNHEY and CDR2 SMNVEV (reference sequence). In nucleotides, the CDR3 is TGTGCCAGCAGCGTTGGCGGACACCCCGACTATGGCTACACCTTC. It encodes CASSVGGHPDYGYTF.

The sample holds many counts of this clonotype. The J gene is TRBJ2-7, the V gene TRBV7-9, with a tentative D call TRBD1 (5 bases). The CDR3 sequence is 13 residues long. Germline loops: CDR1 SEHNR, CDR2 FQNEAQ (reference sequence). Trimming cost V 6 bases and J 1 base, with 10 bases left between them. The CDR3: CASSPRQSYEQYF. CDR3 in DNA: TGTGCCAGCAGTCCAAGACAGTCCTACGAGCAGTACTTC. The full variable domain, with the rest looked up from reference TRBV7-9 and TRBJ2-7, is DTGVSQNPRHKITKRGQNVTFRCDPISEHNRLYWYRQTLGQGPEFLTYFQNEAQLEKSRLLSDRFSAERPKGSFSTLEIQRTEQGDSAMYLCASSPRQSYEQYFGPGTRLTVT.